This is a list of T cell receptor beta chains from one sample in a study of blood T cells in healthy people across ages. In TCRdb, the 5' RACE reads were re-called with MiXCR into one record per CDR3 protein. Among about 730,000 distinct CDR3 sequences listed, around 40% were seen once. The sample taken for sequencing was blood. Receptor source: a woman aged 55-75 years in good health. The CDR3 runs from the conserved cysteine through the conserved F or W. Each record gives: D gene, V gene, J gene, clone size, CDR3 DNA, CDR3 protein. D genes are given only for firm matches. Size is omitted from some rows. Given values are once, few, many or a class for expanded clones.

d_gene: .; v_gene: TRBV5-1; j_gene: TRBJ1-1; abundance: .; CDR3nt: TGCGCCAGCAGCTTGGGGATAGATCCTGAAGCTTTCTTT; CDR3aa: CASSLGIDPEAFF
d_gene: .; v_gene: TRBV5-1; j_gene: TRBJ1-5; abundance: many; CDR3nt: TGCGCCAGCAGCTTATTGGGACCCAATCAGCCCCAGCATTTT; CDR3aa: CASSLLGPNQPQHF
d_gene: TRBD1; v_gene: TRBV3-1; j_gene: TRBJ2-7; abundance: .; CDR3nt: TGTGCCAGCAGCCAGCGACAGGGCGATTACTTTACCTACGAGCAGTACTTC; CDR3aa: CASSQRQGDYFTYEQYF
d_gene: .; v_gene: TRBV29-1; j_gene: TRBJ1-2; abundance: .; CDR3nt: TGCAGCGTTCTTCGGGGACTCGGTGGCTACACCTTC; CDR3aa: CSVLRGLGGYTF
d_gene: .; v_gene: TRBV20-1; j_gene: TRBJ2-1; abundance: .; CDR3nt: TGCAGTGCTAGCCCCGAGGGGACCAATGAGCAGTTCTTC; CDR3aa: CSASPEGTNEQFF
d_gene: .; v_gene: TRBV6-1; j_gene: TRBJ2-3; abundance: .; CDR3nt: TGTGCCACCACTAAAGGGTACACAGATACGCAGTATTTT; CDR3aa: CATTKGYTDTQYF
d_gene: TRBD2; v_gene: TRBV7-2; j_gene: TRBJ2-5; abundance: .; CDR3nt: TGTGTCAGCAGCCCTATAGGAGCGGGGGACCAAGAGACCCAGTACTTC; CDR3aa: CVSSPIGAGDQETQYF
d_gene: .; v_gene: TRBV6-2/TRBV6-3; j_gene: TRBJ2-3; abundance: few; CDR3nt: TGTGCCAGTCTGGGACGCACGAGCACAGATACGCAGTATTTT; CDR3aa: CASLGRTSTDTQYF
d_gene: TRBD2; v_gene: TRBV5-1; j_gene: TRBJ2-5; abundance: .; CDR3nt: TGCGCCAGCAGCTTGGCCGGACTAGCGGGAGGAGGGCAAGAGACCCAGTACTTC; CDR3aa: CASSLAGLAGGGQETQYF
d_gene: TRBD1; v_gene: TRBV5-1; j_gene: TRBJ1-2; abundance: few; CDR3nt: TGCGCCAGCAGCTTCAATACAGGGGACTATGGCTACACCTTC; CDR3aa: CASSFNTGDYGYTF
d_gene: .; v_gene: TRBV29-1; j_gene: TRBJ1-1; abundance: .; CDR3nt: TGCAGCGTGACAGTGTCTGGTGGCACTGAAGCTTTCTTT; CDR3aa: CSVTVSGGTEAFF
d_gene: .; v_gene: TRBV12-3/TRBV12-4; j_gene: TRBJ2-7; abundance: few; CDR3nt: TGTGCCAGCAGTTTTGGGCAGGCGGTTGAGGGCGAGCAGTACTTC; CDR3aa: CASSFGQAVEGEQYF
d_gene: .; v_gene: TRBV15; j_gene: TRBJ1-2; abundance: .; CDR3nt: TGTGCCACCAACAGAGAAATGGGCGGACAGAACTATGGCTACACCTTC; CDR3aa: CATNREMGGQNYGYTF
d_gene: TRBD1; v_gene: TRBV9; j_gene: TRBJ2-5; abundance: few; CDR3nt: TGTGCCAGCAGCTCCTCCATAGACAGGGGGGAGACCCAGTACTTC; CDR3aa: CASSSSIDRGETQYF
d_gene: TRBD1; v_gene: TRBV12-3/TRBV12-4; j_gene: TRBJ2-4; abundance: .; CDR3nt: TGTGCCAGCAGTCCACCGGGACAGAGAGCCAAAAACATTCAGTACTTC; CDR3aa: CASSPPGQRAKNIQYF
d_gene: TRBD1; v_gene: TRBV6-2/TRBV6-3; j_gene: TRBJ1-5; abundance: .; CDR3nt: TGTGCCAGCAGCTACGCAGGGGGCTCTCAGCCCCAGCATTTT; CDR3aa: CASSYAGGSQPQHF
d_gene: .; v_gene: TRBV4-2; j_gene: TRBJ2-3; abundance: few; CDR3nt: TGTGCCAGCAGCCAAGATCGTCTATCAGGCACAGATACGCAGTATTTT; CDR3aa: CASSQDRLSGTDTQYF
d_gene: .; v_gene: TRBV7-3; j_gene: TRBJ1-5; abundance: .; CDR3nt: TGTGCCAGCAGCTCACACCAGGGACAGCCCCAGCATTTT; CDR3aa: CASSSHQGQPQHF
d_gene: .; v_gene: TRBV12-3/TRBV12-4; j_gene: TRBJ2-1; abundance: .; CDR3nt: TGTGCCAGCAGCAGCACGGGCGGAACCTACAATGAGCAGTTCTTC; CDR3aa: CASSSTGGTYNEQFF
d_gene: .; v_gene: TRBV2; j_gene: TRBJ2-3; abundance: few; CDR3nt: TGTGCCAGCAGTGAAGAGGCGAACACAGATACGCAGTATTTT; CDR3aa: CASSEEANTDTQYF
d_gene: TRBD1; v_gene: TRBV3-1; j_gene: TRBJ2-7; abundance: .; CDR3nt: TGTGCCAGCAGCCAAACAGGGGCCCCCTACGAGCAGTACTTC; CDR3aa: CASSQTGAPYEQYF
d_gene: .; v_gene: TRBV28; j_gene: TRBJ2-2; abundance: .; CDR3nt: TGTGCCAGCAGCGCCGCAGAAGGAGTCGATAGGGCCGGGGAGCTGTTTTTT; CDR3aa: CASSAAEGVDRAGELFF
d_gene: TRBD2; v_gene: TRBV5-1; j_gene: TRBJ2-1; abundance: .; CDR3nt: TGCGCCAGCAGCTTCCGGACTGGCGGGAGCTACAATGAGCAGTTCTTC; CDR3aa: CASSFRTGGSYNEQFF
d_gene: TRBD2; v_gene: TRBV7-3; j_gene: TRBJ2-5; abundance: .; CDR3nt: TGTGCCAGCAGCTTAGCGGGGACTAGCGGCGATGAGCAGTACTTC; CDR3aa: CASSLAGTSGDEQYF
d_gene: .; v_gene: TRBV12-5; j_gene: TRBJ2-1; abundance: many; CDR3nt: TGTGCTAGTGGTTTGCGGATGAATGAGCAGTTCTTC; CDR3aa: CASGLRMNEQFF
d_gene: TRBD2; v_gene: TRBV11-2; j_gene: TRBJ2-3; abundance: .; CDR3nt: TGTGCCAGCTGCCGTAGCGGGAGGGCCGGAGATACGCAGTATTTT; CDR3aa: CASCRSGRAGDTQYF
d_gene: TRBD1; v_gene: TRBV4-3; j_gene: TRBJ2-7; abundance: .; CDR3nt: TGCGCCGATCCTCGGGACAGGGGGTCCAATGAGCAGTACTTC; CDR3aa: CADPRDRGSNEQYF
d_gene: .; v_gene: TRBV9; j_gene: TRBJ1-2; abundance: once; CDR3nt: TGTGCCAGCAGCCCCCTAGGGGCCGGTACCTATGGCTACACCTTC; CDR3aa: CASSPLGAGTYGYTF
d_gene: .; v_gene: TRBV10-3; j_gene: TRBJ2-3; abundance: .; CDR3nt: TGTGCCATCAGGCTTGCACTGAACACAGATACGCAGTATTTT; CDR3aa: CAIRLALNTDTQYF